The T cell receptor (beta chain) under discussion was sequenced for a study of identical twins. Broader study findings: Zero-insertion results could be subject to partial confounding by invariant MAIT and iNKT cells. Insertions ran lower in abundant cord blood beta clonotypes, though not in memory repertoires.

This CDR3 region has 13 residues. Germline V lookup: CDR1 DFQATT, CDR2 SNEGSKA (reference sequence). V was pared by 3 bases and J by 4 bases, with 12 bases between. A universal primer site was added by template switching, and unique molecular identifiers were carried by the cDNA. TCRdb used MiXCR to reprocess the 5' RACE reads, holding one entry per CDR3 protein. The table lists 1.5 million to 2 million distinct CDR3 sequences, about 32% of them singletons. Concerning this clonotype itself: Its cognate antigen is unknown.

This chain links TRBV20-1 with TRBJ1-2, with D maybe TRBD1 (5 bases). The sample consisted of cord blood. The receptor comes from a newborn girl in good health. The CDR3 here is CSASPGTPYGYTF. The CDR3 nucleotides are TGCAGTGCTAGCCCCGGGACCCCCTATGGCTACACCTTC.